The 11 T cell receptor beta chains reported below all come from one sample, sequenced in a study of shared clonotypes between healthy human individuals. Clones were sequenced by immunoSEQ multiplex PCR, and TCRdb holds only the in-frame ones, with some missing. The table has approximately 980,000 clones, about 80% seen once. The sample taken for sequencing was memory CD4+ T cells sorted from blood. Subset indicated: CD45RA-negative fraction. The receptors originated from a man aged 18 to 35 in good health.

The chain has TRBV6-1 and TRBJ2-1, with 7 nucleotides matching TRBD2. Germline trimming cut 6 bases from V and 2 bases from J; bases unmatched to any gene: 7. The germline V gene encodes CDR1 MNHNS and CDR2 SASEGT. This CDR3 has 15 amino acids. The CDR3 nucleotides are TGTGCCAGCAGGGGATCGGGGGGTACCTACAATGAGCAGTTCTTC. Translation: CASRGSGGTYNEQFF.

The rearrangement uses TRBV5-6 and TRBJ2-2; 8 positions agree with TRBD1. The CDR3 has 16 residues. CDR1 SGHDT and CDR2 YYEEEE come from the germline V gene. J gave up 5 bases and V 3 bases, and 9 bases lay outside the gene matches. For the CDR3, the DNA is TGTGCCAGCAGCTCTGGGACAGGTGTGAGTACCGGGGAGCTGTTTTTT. Encoded protein: CASSSGTGVSTGELFF.

The rearrangement uses TRBV28 and TRBJ2-2; TRBD1 agrees at 11 bases. The V segment lost 4 bases and the J segment 4 bases; nucleotides outside the gene matches: 2. The CDR3 is 15 amino acids. Germline values: CDR1 MDHEN, CDR2 SYDVKM. The CDR3 protein is CASSYGTGGTGELFF. Written as DNA, the CDR3 is TGTGCCAGCAGTTATGGGACAGGGGGCACCGGGGAGCTGTTTTTT.

The chain links TRBV18 to TRBJ2-7; 7 bases map to TRBD1. The CDR3 length is 12 residues. The germline V gene encodes CDR1 KGHSH and CDR2 LQKENI. Germline trimming cut 2 bases from V and 6 bases from J; bases unmatched to any gene: 1. In DNA form, the CDR3 reads TGTGCCAGCTCACCAACAGGGGTCGAGCAGTACTTC. Translation gives CASSPTGVEQYF. Looking up the rest from reference TRBV18 and TRBJ2-7 gives the full variable domain: NAGVMQNPRHLVRRRGQEARLRCSPMKGHSHVYWYRQLPEEGLKFMVYLQKENIIDESGMPKERFSAEFPKEGPSILRIQQVVRGDSAAYFCASSPTGVEQYFGPGTRLTVT.

This clone appeared a few times. The chain employs TRBV19 and TRBJ2-6; 7 nucleotides match TRBD2. V shed 6 bases and J 0 bases; nucleotides not matched to a gene: 5. This CDR3 is built from 16 residues. Germline loops: CDR1 LNHDA, CDR2 SQIVND (reference sequence). CDR3 sequence reads: CASSRDYNSGANVLTF. The CDR3 nucleotides are TGTGCCAGTAGCCGGGACTACAACTCTGGGGCCAACGTCCTGACTTTC.

In the case of this clone: The same CDR3 is also encoded by other DNA sequences in this sample. The chain links TRBV27 to TRBJ1-2, with TRBD1 as a possible D gene (5 bases). CDR1 MNHEY and CDR2 SMNVEV come from the germline V gene (reference sequence). The CDR3 has 13 amino acids. Trimming cost V 8 bases and J 4 bases, with 14 bases left between them. For the CDR3, the DNA is TGTGCCAGCTCCCGTCAGGGACCCTATGGCTACACCTTC. Amino acids: CASSRQGPYGYTF.

The chain joins TRBV10-3 to TRBJ1-3; D remains unclear. The CDR3 has 12 amino acids. Trimming pared 0 bases from V and 6 bases from J, leaving 3 bases between. The germline gives CDR1 ENHRY, CDR2 SYGVKD. This CDR3 reads CAISESLNTIYF. CDR3 DNA sequence: TGTGCCATCAGTGAGTCGCTAAACACCATATATTTT.

The rearrangement uses TRBV28 and TRBJ1-3; D remains ambiguous. The CDR3 runs to 15 residues. The germline V gene encodes CDR1 MDHEN and CDR2 SYDVKM. The V gene lost 2 bases and the J gene lost 4 bases, with 12 bases spanning the gap. The CDR3 coding sequence is TGTGCCAGCAGTTTAGCCAGCCTGGGGGGAAACACCATATATTTT. Its protein product is CASSLASLGGNTIYF.

This clone was observed a few times. The J gene is TRBJ1-1, the V gene TRBV29-1, with D hard to call. This CDR3 contains 13 residues. Trimming stripped 6 bases from V and 1 base from J, with 12 bases between. Looked up from germline, CDR1 is SQVTM and CDR2 is ANQGSEA. The CDR3 DNA reads TGCAGCGTGACCTTAGGTACGAACACTGAAGCTTTCTTT. Residues: CSVTLGTNTEAFF.

The V gene is TRBV6-6, the J gene TRBJ1-5; TRBD1 matches at 8 bases. The germline gives CDR1 MNHNY, CDR2 SVGAGI (reference sequence). This CDR3 spans 13 amino acids. V shed 7 bases and J 6 bases; nucleotides not matched to a gene: 5. The CDR3 here is CASNGDRGQPQHF. The CDR3 nucleotides are TGTGCCAGCAACGGCGACAGGGGTCAGCCCCAGCATTTT.

Worth noting for this clone: This CDR3 is also generated by other DNA sequences in the sample. V is TRBV5-1 and J is TRBJ1-1; the D gene is possibly TRBD1 (5 bases). CDR1 and CDR2 (germline): SGHRS, YFSETQ. V was clipped by 2 bases and J by 2 bases, with 10 bases between them. CDR3 length: 14 residues. CDR3 in amino acids: CASSLQASNTEAFF. In DNA, the CDR3 is TGCGCCAGCAGCTTACAGGCCTCCAACACTGAAGCTTTCTTT.